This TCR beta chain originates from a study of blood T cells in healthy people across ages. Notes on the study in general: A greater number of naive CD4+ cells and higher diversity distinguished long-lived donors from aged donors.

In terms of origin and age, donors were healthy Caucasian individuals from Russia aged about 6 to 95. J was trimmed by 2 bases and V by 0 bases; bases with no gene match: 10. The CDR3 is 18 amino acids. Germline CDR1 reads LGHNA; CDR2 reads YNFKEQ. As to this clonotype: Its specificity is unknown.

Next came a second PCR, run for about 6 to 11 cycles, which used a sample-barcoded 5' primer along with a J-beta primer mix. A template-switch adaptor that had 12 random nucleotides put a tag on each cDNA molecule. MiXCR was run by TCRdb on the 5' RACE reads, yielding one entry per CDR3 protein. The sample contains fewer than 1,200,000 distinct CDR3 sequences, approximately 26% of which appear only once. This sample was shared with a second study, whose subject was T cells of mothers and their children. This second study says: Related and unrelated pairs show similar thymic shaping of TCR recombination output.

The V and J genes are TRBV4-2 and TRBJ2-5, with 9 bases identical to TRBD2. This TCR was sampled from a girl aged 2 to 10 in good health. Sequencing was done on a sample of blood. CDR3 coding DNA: TGTGCCAGCAGCCAAGAGCCCCGAATAGCGGGAGTTCAAGAGACCCAGTACTTC. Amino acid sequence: CASSQEPRIAGVQETQYF.